This T cell receptor beta chain was found in a study of a mutant IDH1 vaccine in newly diagnosed glioma. About the research overall: Treated patients comprised around 62% males and approximately 38% females, mean age about 44 years. Earlier therapy was either radiotherapy, temozolomide, or both, and most got both.

The CDR3 contains 12 residues. The V and J ends lost 4 bases and 1 base respectively, with 4 bases between them. The germline V gene has CDR1 MGHRA and CDR2 YSYEKL. Specified time point: baseline, week 1 (first vaccination visit). Treatment noted: pre-vaccination baseline after standard-of-care therapy. Data came from immunoSEQ multiplex PCR; TCRdb stores just in-frame clones and leaves some out. The table lists over 30,000 clones, about four fifths of them singletons. The sample here was peripheral blood mononuclear cells (PBMCs), taken from a glioma patient treated with radiotherapy, temozolomide or both. The chain combines TRBV4-1 with TRBJ1-1; D is undetermined. This TCR was recovered from a man over 45 with glioma. Some clones in this sample may be carry-over from other donors' samples. CDR3 sequence (DNA): TGCGCCAGCAGCCCGACGAACACTGAAGCTTTCTTT. This codes for CASSPTNTEAFF.